The rows below give T cell receptor beta chains drawn from one sample of a study of identical twins. MiXCR, applied by TCRdb to the 5' RACE reads, yields one record per CDR3 protein. The table records around 250,000 distinct CDR3 sequences, under 8.5% of them present only once. A further study also used this sample, focusing on T cells expressing NK-cell markers.

The sample was CD8+ T cells sorted from blood. These TCRs come from a woman between 18 and 29 years old in good health. CDR3s include the opening cysteine and the closing phenylalanine or tryptophan. D genes are given only for firm matches.

V: TRBV9; J: TRBJ1-3; D: NA; CDR3: CASRTRNTIYF
V: TRBV3-1; J: TRBJ2-1; D: TRBD2; CDR3: CASSQDLTGWPGGEFF
V: TRBV7-2; J: TRBJ2-3; D: TRBD2; CDR3: CASSAGGVGTDTQYF
V: TRBV7-9; J: TRBJ2-5; D: NA; CDR3: CASSLDQRDQYF
V: TRBV7-9; J: TRBJ1-5; D: NA; CDR3: CASSLTESSNQPQHF
V: TRBV19; J: TRBJ1-1; D: TRBD1; CDR3: CASSAGQVYTEAFF
V: TRBV7-2; J: TRBJ2-3; D: NA; CDR3: CASSLGHTDTQYF
V: TRBV12-3/TRBV12-4; J: TRBJ2-7; D: NA; CDR3: CATGLHEQYF
V: TRBV7-9; J: TRBJ1-1; D: NA; CDR3: CASSALPTEAFF
V: TRBV12-3/TRBV12-4; J: TRBJ2-5; D: NA; CDR3: CASSGQETQYF
V: TRBV4-1; J: TRBJ1-1; D: NA; CDR3: CASSQDQGQSTEAFF
V: TRBV20-1; J: TRBJ2-3; D: NA; CDR3: CSAWVATDTQYF
V: TRBV11-2; J: TRBJ2-1; D: NA; CDR3: CASSHHFENEQFF
V: TRBV29-1; J: TRBJ2-1; D: NA; CDR3: CSVDFQSPNEQFF
V: TRBV20-1; J: TRBJ1-1; D: NA; CDR3: CSARDVLQVPTEAFF
V: TRBV5-6; J: TRBJ2-3; D: TRBD2; CDR3: CASSYGTIYTDTQYF
V: TRBV12-3/TRBV12-4; J: TRBJ2-5; D: TRBD1; CDR3: CASNPGQGGTQYF
V: TRBV7-9; J: TRBJ2-1; D: TRBD2; CDR3: CASSLVGAGGPYNEQFF
V: TRBV11-2; J: TRBJ2-1; D: NA; CDR3: CASSWTPAYNEQFF
V: TRBV7-8; J: TRBJ2-7; D: NA; CDR3: CASSFWMTTDGSYEQYF
V: TRBV12-3/TRBV12-4; J: TRBJ1-3; D: TRBD1; CDR3: CASSPGTGITIYF
V: TRBV20-1; J: TRBJ2-3; D: NA; CDR3: CSARDFRGATDTQYF
V: TRBV5-6; J: TRBJ1-4; D: TRBD1; CDR3: CASSPTGGEKLFF
V: TRBV7-9; J: TRBJ1-1; D: NA; CDR3: CASSLIDSEAFF
V: TRBV20-1; J: TRBJ1-1; D: NA; CDR3: CSAHRGGGTEAFF
V: TRBV3-1; J: TRBJ2-5; D: NA; CDR3: CASSQGRDRAQYF
V: TRBV5-1; J: TRBJ1-1; D: NA; CDR3: CASSLLTLNTEAFF
V: TRBV7-9; J: TRBJ2-7; D: NA; CDR3: CASSDLASSYEQYF
V: TRBV30; J: TRBJ2-5; D: NA; CDR3: CAWNPGIGLMQETQYF
V: TRBV20-1; J: TRBJ2-3; D: NA; CDR3: CSASFITDTQYF
V: TRBV29-1; J: TRBJ1-2; D: NA; CDR3: CSVEDWGVITNYGYTF
V: TRBV10-2; J: TRBJ1-2; D: NA; CDR3: CASSDHPNYGYTF
V: TRBV14; J: TRBJ2-7; D: TRBD1; CDR3: CASSARGFAYEQYF
V: TRBV19; J: TRBJ1-1; D: TRBD1; CDR3: CASSALGQGAAVGTEAFF
V: TRBV7-6; J: TRBJ2-1; D: NA; CDR3: CASSAAGTLYNEQFF
V: TRBV7-9; J: TRBJ1-4; D: NA; CDR3: CASSLPLAEKLFF
V: TRBV10-1; J: TRBJ2-3; D: NA; CDR3: CASSEGVPDTQYF
V: TRBV20-1; J: TRBJ2-2; D: TRBD2; CDR3: CSARDRLAGVGELFF
V: TRBV12-3/TRBV12-4; J: TRBJ2-7; D: NA; CDR3: CASSTDGGYEQYF
V: TRBV7-9; J: TRBJ2-2; D: NA; CDR3: CASSIRGTAGELFF
V: TRBV7-9; J: TRBJ2-1; D: NA; CDR3: CASSSREVEQFF
V: TRBV6-1; J: TRBJ1-2; D: NA; CDR3: CASSGGNGYTF
V: TRBV20-1; J: TRBJ2-2; D: NA; CDR3: CSAPAGDTGELFF
V: TRBV12-3/TRBV12-4; J: TRBJ2-5; D: TRBD1; CDR3: CASSLSQGARPETQYF
V: TRBV10-1; J: TRBJ2-1; D: NA; CDR3: CASSDGSEQFF
V: TRBV29-1; J: TRBJ1-2; D: NA; CDR3: CSGQGFDYGYTF
V: TRBV20-1; J: TRBJ1-1; D: NA; CDR3: CSATRPGSDTEAFF
V: TRBV7-9; J: TRBJ2-1; D: TRBD1; CDR3: CASSPSRGQEYNEQFF
V: TRBV10-3; J: TRBJ2-2; D: NA; CDR3: CAIRTEGTGELFF
V: TRBV11-2; J: TRBJ2-1; D: TRBD2; CDR3: CASSLGASGWNEQFF
V: TRBV5-1; J: TRBJ1-4; D: NA; CDR3: CASSGSGGVNEKLFF
V: TRBV11-2; J: TRBJ2-7; D: NA; CDR3: CASSLDYGNQHEQYF
V: TRBV4-2; J: TRBJ2-3; D: TRBD2; CDR3: CASSQEVAGGRSDTQYF
V: TRBV27; J: TRBJ2-7; D: NA; CDR3: CASRSRGAPKGEQYF